These 21 T cell receptor beta chains originate from one sample sequenced in a study of cytomegalovirus exposure and HLA in healthy donors. Only in-frame clones appear in the TCRdb table, and some are missing; sequencing was by immunoSEQ multiplex PCR. The sample comprises roughly 330,000 clones, around 87% of which are singletons, and approximately 1.1% rests with the top ten. Sequenced material: PBMCs. The receptors stem from a woman aged 25 to 39 in good health and CMV-seropositive.

The rearrangement uses TRBV6-1 and TRBJ1-5; perhaps TRBD1 as D (5 bases). V was shortened by 7 bases and J by 12 bases, with 19 bases between the two germline ends. The CDR3 covers 13 residues. Germline V gene data show CDR1 as MNHNS and CDR2 as SASEGT. CDR3 amino acids: CASTGGGALGQHF. As DNA, the CDR3 is TGTGCCAGCACGGGGGGTGGGGCCCTAGGCCAGCATTTT.

This chain connects TRBV29-1 to TRBJ2-7, with D perhaps TRBD1 or TRBD2 (6 bases each). CDR3 size: 15 residues. Deletions cut 4 bases from V and 5 bases from J, with 21 bases between. Germline assignment: CDR1 SQVTM and CDR2 ANQGSEA. In DNA form, the CDR3 reads TGCAGCGTTGTTACGAGGCAGGGGAGGTCCAACGAGCAGTACTTC. Protein sequence: CSVVTRQGRSNEQYF.

The chain uses TRBV7-6 and TRBJ1-1; TRBD1 agrees at 7 bases. The length of the CDR3 is 18 residues. Germline V gene sequence: CDR1 SGHVS, CDR2 FNYEAQ. J was trimmed by 1 base and V by 1 base; bases with no gene match: 12. The CDR3: CASSLGRQGPYSNTEAFF. The DNA of the CDR3 is TGTGCCAGCAGCTTAGGGAGACAGGGACCCTATTCGAACACTGAAGCTTTCTTT.

The chain combines TRBV7-9 with TRBJ1-1, with 11 bases matching TRBD1. V shed 5 bases, J shed 6 bases, and the junction held 11 bases outside the gene matches. Germline V lookup: CDR1 SEHNR, CDR2 FQNEAQ (reference sequence). The CDR3 is 16 residues long. The CDR3 region has the DNA TGTGCCAGCAGCGGGGACAGGGGGTTCAATGGGGCTGAAGCTTTCTTT. This codes for CASSGDRGFNGAEAFF. The complete variable domain, with remaining parts taken from reference TRBV7-9 and TRBJ1-1, reads DTGVSQNPRHKITKRGQNVTFRCDPISEHNRLYWYRQTLGQGPEFLTYFQNEAQLEKSRLLSDRFSAERPKGSFSTLEIQRTEQGDSAMYLCASSGDRGFNGAEAFFGQGTRLTVV.

The chain recombines TRBV4-3 with TRBJ1-1; no firm D call. Deletions cut 1 base from V and 4 bases from J, with 7 bases between. The CDR3 loop spans 13 amino acids. Germline values: CDR1 LGHNA, CDR2 YSLEER. The CDR3: CASSQVRGTEAFF. In nucleotides, the CDR3 is TGCGCCAGCAGCCAAGTTCGGGGCACTGAAGCTTTCTTT.

The V and J genes are TRBV14 and TRBJ2-5, with unresolved D. Germline V gives CDR1 SGHDN, CDR2 FVKESK. Trimming left V 4 bases short and J 2 bases short, with 14 bases between. This CDR3 contains 15 residues. The CDR3 loop is CASSLQRTWQETQYF. The CDR3 region has the DNA TGTGCCAGCAGCCTCCAAAGGACGTGGCAAGAGACCCAGTACTTC.

This rearrangement joins TRBV4-3 to TRBJ1-3; a possible D gene is TRBD1 (6 bases). The V and J ends lost 2 bases and 3 bases respectively, with 14 bases between them. Germline lookup yields CDR1 LGHNA and CDR2 YSLEER. There are 16 residues in the CDR3. The DNA of the CDR3 is TGCGCCAGCAGCCAATGGGAAGGGGGAATTGGAAACACCATATATTTT. This codes for CASSQWEGGIGNTIYF.

V and J are TRBV29-1 and TRBJ2-3, with D unclear. The V end was cut by 5 bases, the J end by 14 bases, with 17 bases between. The CDR3 runs 11 residues. Looked up from germline, CDR1 is SQVTM and CDR2 is ANQGSEA. CDR3: CSVSDPKKRYF. The CDR3 nucleotides are TGCAGCGTTAGCGACCCGAAAAAGCGGTATTTT.

The chain joins TRBV6-5 to TRBJ2-7, with D tentatively TRBD1 (5 bases). Germline V lookup: CDR1 MNHEY, CDR2 SVGAGI. The CDR3 has 13 amino acids. Trimming left V 7 bases short and J 3 bases short, with 13 bases between. CDR3 nucleotides: TGTGCCAGCAAATCGACAGACCACTACGAGCAGTACTTC. This gives the protein CASKSTDHYEQYF.

The genes are TRBV4-1 and TRBJ2-3; D tentatively fits TRBD1 or TRBD2 (5 bases each). The ends were cut back, 1 base at V and 5 bases at J, with 16 bases in the middle. This CDR3 has 16 amino acids. CDR1 is MGHRA, CDR2 YSYEKL, per germline. CDR3 DNA sequence: TGCGCCAGCAGCCAAGGGAACAGGCCCCGGGGAGATACGCAGTATTTT. Translation gives CASSQGNRPRGDTQYF.

CDR3 nucleotides: TGTGCCAGCAACGAGAGGACAGGGCCCTACGAGCAGTACTTC. This encodes CASNERTGPYEQYF. The V and J genes are TRBV2 and TRBJ2-7; 8 bases are shared with TRBD1. The CDR3 is made up of 14 amino acids. The junction had 7 bases not matched to a gene; V was cut back by 7 bases and J by 2 bases. Germline lookup yields CDR1 SNHLY and CDR2 FYNNEI.

The chain employs TRBV28 and TRBJ2-3; no clear D gene. V lost 1 base to trimming and J lost 5 bases, with 4 bases between them. CDR3 size: 12 residues. Per the germline V gene, CDR1 is MDHEN and CDR2 is SYDVKM. The CDR3 region is CASSLLVDTQYF. The CDR3 nucleotides read TGTGCCAGCAGTTTATTGGTAGATACGCAGTATTTT.

V usage is TRBV6-6 and J usage is TRBJ2-2; D is ambiguous. Per germline, CDR1 MNHNY and CDR2 SVGAGI (reference sequence). The V end was cut by 6 bases, the J end by 7 bases, with 6 bases between. The CDR3 length is 11 residues. Written as DNA, the CDR3 is TGTGCCAGCAGGTGGTACGGGGAGCTGTTTTTT. It encodes CASRWYGELFF.

The V and J genes are TRBV5-4 and TRBJ2-7; 7 bases are a match to TRBD1. J lost 7 bases, V lost 4 bases, and 5 bases had no gene match. The CDR3 contains 12 residues. Germline CDR1 reads SGHNT; CDR2 reads YYREEE (reference sequence). The CDR3 protein is CASSLGTVEQYF. Here the CDR3 DNA reads TGTGCCAGCAGCCTTGGGACAGTGGAGCAGTACTTC.

This sequence joins TRBV27 and TRBJ1-2; tentatively, D is TRBD1 (6 bases). CDR3 length: 14 amino acids. V shed 3 bases and J shed 4 bases, with 12 bases lying between them. CDR1 is MNHEY and CDR2 is SMNVEV in the germline V gene (reference sequence). DNA for the CDR3: TGTGCCAGCAGTTTGTCACAGGGTTTCTATGGCTACACCTTC. Its protein is CASSLSQGFYGYTF.

The chain couples TRBV19 to TRBJ2-2; D remains ambiguous. In germline, CDR1 is LNHDA, CDR2 SQIVND (reference sequence). The V end was cut by 3 bases, the J end by 5 bases, with 10 bases between. The CDR3 has 14 amino acids. Written as DNA, the CDR3 is TGTGCCAGTAGTATGTCCACCAGAACCGGGGAGCTGTTTTTT. It yields the protein CASSMSTRTGELFF.

With respect to this clone: This sample includes further DNA sequences coding for the same CDR3. The gene calls are TRBV9 and TRBJ2-7; no firm D call. The CDR3 consists of 14 residues. Trimming removed 2 bases from V and 2 bases from J, with 11 bases in between. CDR1 and CDR2 (germline): SGDLS, YYNGEE. Here the CDR3 DNA reads TGTGCCAGCAGCGTCGGAACAGAAGCCTACGAGCAGTACTTC. This codes for CASSVGTEAYEQYF.

The chain has TRBV19 and TRBJ2-7; TRBD1 agrees at 7 bases. Germline V gene lookup returns CDR1 LNHDA and CDR2 SQIVND (reference sequence). V trimming: 10 bases; J trimming: 2 bases; junction bases outside the gene matches: 5. This CDR3 is built from 12 residues. In DNA, the CDR3 is TGTGCCACAACAGGGGACGCCTACGAGCAGTACTTC. Its protein is CATTGDAYEQYF.

The rearrangement uses TRBV7-3 and TRBJ2-2; no firm D call. Germline loops: CDR1 SGHTA, CDR2 FQGTGA. This CDR3 is 17 amino acids long. Trimming stripped 2 bases from V and 4 bases from J, with 17 bases between. CDR3 sequence (DNA): TGTGCCAGCAGCTTAGCTTGGACCATTAAGCTCACCGGGGAGCTGTTTTTT. It is translated as CASSLAWTIKLTGELFF. Supplemented by reference TRBV7-3 and TRBJ2-2, the full variable domain reads GAGVSQTPSNKVTEKGKYVELRCDPISGHTALYWYRQSLGQGPEFLIYFQGTGAADDSGLPNDRFFAVRPEGSVSTLKIQRTERGDSAVYLCASSLAWTIKLTGELFFGEGSRLTVL.

The chain is built from TRBV4-1 and TRBJ2-3; 9 nucleotides agree with TRBD2. Germline CDR1 and CDR2: MGHRA and YSYEKL. Germline trimming cut 4 bases from V and 2 bases from J; bases unmatched to any gene: 16. The CDR3 sequence is 19 residues long. Here the CDR3 reads CASSPQKVAGGFITDTQYF. Here the CDR3 DNA reads TGCGCCAGCAGCCCTCAAAAGGTTGCGGGAGGGTTTATCACAGATACGCAGTATTTT.

This CDR3 reads CASSSTSEGEQYF. The CDR3 region has the DNA TGCGCCAGCAGCTCAACTAGCGAAGGCGAGCAGTACTTC. This chain uses TRBV5-1 with TRBJ2-7, with 7 bases that match TRBD2. CDR3 length equals 13 residues. V was pared by 3 bases and J by 6 bases, with 6 bases of the junction left unmatched. In germline, CDR1 is SGHRS, CDR2 YFSETQ.